The present T cell receptor (beta chain) was sequenced within a study of CD8 T cell repertoires and HIV-1 epitope variants (dated by TCRdb to between 2020 and 2021). Concerning the study at large: In separate culture wells, T cells were stimulated with each of twenty-five peptides that represented autologous and known Gag and Nef epitope variants. A CMV, EBV and flu peptide pool, the Ebola AY9 epitope as negative control, and a no-peptide well were included as control conditions. Three Gag epitope families and Nef HW9 and YT9 were included among the tested epitopes. T cells were enriched using the EasySep Human T Cell Enrichment Kit and were co-cultured with equal numbers of autologous T cell-negative cells serving as antigen-presenting cells. Cultures were maintained for 10 days in IMDM with gentamicin, and half-media changes adding IL-2, IL-7 and IL-15 were performed on days 3 and 7. An aliquot of 1M T cells was saved as an uncultured baseline condition, separate from the 75 to 100 T cell cultures. A total of 75 to 100 T cell cultures were run, with each culture condition done in triplicate except for one peptide, which was done in duplicate. The research as a whole found: Only TCR beta chains were identified by the assay, and proliferation to antigen, not T cell function or cytokine profile, was indicated. Four to six clonotypes recognized the Nef KF9 family and one clonotype recognized the HW9 family, while no responses were seen to the TAALDMSHF plasma variant. About nine antigen-specific TCR beta clonotypes were identified, of which six appeared to be cross-reactive for autologous or known escape epitope variants.

A remark on this clone: Its antigen target is currently unknown. No much larger clonotype is one base removed from it; base qualities were not supplied.

The immunoSEQ platform was used to sequence TCR beta CDR3 regions at survey depth. The QIAamp DNA micro kit was used to extract genomic DNA from every cultured and uncultured CD8+ T cell population. Per the source publication's procedure: Any sample with under 5,000 productive reads was excluded, and this exclusion removed about 6% of the roughly 80 cultures stimulated with HIV peptides. Sequences were trimmed to CDR3 by a MANAFEST web app, and nonproductive sequences, CDR3s under 5 amino acids, and sequences not starting with C or ending with F/W were removed. For a clonotype to count as antigen-specific, the clonotype had to expand relative to the no-peptide control in at least 2 of 3 replicates at FDR 0.01, and only within one epitope family. A frequency at least fivefold higher than in wells stimulated with peptides from other epitope families was additionally required for specific clonotypes. Entries here come from immuneACCESS through TCRdb and include only in-frame sequences with V and J called. Some clones fail to appear in such tables; in the studies checked, an unresolved V gene covers under half of the shortfall, and the cause of the remainder is unknown. V, J and clone size are those of that table, while D and trimming were read from the DNA. Present in this sample are about 95,000 clones, roughly four fifths of which were seen just once. The top ten clones comprise around a quarter of the sample.

V is reduced by 4 bases and J by 0 bases, leaving a spacing of 10 bases between them. The cysteine opens and the phenylalanine closes a CDR3 of 15 amino acids. The sequence is cut down to CDR3 DNA, 45 bases in frame from base 1. The germline V gene encodes CDR1 MNHEY and CDR2 SVGAGI. The EasySep Human CD8+ T Cell Enrichment Kit was used on day 10 to isolate CD8+ T cells from every culture. Sequencing used uncultured baseline CD8+ T cells from peripheral blood mononuclear cells (PBMCs). The chain joins TRBV6-5 to TRBJ1-3; no D gene can be assigned with confidence. The clonotype was recovered from a male donor with HIV. The sequenced DNA: TGTGCCAGCAGTTCCTATGACAACTCTGGAAACACCATATATTTT. Translated, this is CASSSYDNSGNTIYF.